These 10 T cell receptor beta chains share one sample of origin, sequenced in a study of blood T cell repertoires in COVID-19. Sequencing was performed with immunoSEQ multiplex PCR; in TCRdb, only in-frame clones are kept and a portion is missing. This sample carries fewer than 250,000 clones, approximately 87% of them seen once, and the ten largest clones take 2% to 2.5%. Sequencing was done on a sample of peripheral blood. Receptors were obtained from a woman between 45 and 60 years old with acute or convalescent COVID-19.

The rearrangement links TRBV5-6 to TRBJ2-1; no firm D call. The ends were cut back, 4 bases at V and 7 bases at J, with 15 bases in the middle. The CDR3 is 14 amino acids. From germline, CDR1 is SGHDT and CDR2 YYEEEE. The CDR3 spells CASSRYVLLNEQFF. The CDR3 DNA follows: TGTGCCAGCAGCCGTTATGTTCTATTGAATGAGCAGTTCTTC.

This CDR3 is CASSPQRTGFVAFF. The CDR3 nucleotides read TGTGCCAGCTCACCACAGAGGACAGGGTTTGTAGCTTTCTTT. This chain links TRBV18 with TRBJ1-1; 8 bases are shared with TRBD1. The V segment lost 1 base and the J segment 10 bases; nucleotides outside the gene matches: 8. The CDR3 extends over 14 amino acids. Germline values: CDR1 KGHSH, CDR2 LQKENI.

The chain couples TRBV24-1 to TRBJ2-1, with TRBD1 matching 11 bases. The CDR3 length is 15 residues. CDR1 is KGHDR and CDR2 is SFDVKD in the germline V gene. With V trimmed by 3 bases and J by 5 bases, 2 bases remained unmatched. The CDR3 nucleotides are TGTGCCACCAGTGATCGGGACAGGGGGGACAATGAGCAGTTCTTC. Amino acid sequence: CATSDRDRGDNEQFF.

The chain joins TRBV5-5 to TRBJ2-5, with 9 bases aligning to TRBD1. The CDR3 is 17 amino acids. V shed 3 bases and J 6 bases; nucleotides not matched to a gene: 15. Germline CDR1 reads SGHKS; CDR2 reads YYEKEE (reference sequence). CDR3 nucleotide sequence: TGTGCCAGCAGCTCACTAGGCGAGACAGGGGGTGGAAAGACCCAGTACTTC. Encoded protein: CASSSLGETGGGKTQYF.

Only one count was recorded for this clone. The rearrangement links TRBV27 to TRBJ1-2; 8 nucleotides agree with TRBD1. Germline CDR1 is MNHEY and CDR2 is SMNVEV (reference sequence). Trimming at V came to 6 bases and at J to 4 bases, leaving 10 bases not matched to a gene. This CDR3 comprises 15 residues. CDR3 residues: CASSPRDRPIYGYTF. The CDR3 DNA reads as TGTGCCAGCAGCCCCCGGGACAGGCCTATCTATGGCTACACCTTC.

V is TRBV4-3 and J is TRBJ1-1; D is undetermined. The CDR3 sequence is 14 residues long. CDR1 is LGHNA, CDR2 YSLEER, per germline. V gave up 0 bases and J gave up 8 bases, with 13 bases separating them. The CDR3 DNA reads as TGCGCCAGCAGCCAAGATGCGAGTGGAGGAGAAGCTTTCTTT. As protein: CASSQDASGGEAFF.

The chain has TRBV30 and TRBJ1-1; 12 bases are a match to TRBD1. CDR1 and CDR2 (germline): GTSNPN, SVGIG (reference sequence). V was pared by 3 bases and J by 5 bases, with 7 bases of the junction left unmatched. This CDR3 has 15 residues. Written as DNA, the CDR3 is TGTGCCTGGAGCGCCCTGGGACAGGGGGCAACTGAAGCTTTCTTT. Its protein product is CAWSALGQGATEAFF.

This rearrangement joins TRBV5-1 to TRBJ2-7; D is perhaps TRBD2 (6 bases). V lost 3 bases, J lost 2 bases, and 12 bases lay in between. The germline gives CDR1 SGHRS, CDR2 YFSETQ. The CDR3 covers 14 residues. The CDR3 protein is CASSWGGGAYEQYF. The CDR3 nucleotides read TGCGCCAGCAGCTGGGGTGGCGGGGCCTACGAGCAGTACTTC.

V is TRBV2 and J is TRBJ2-2; D might be TRBD2 (5 bases). The CDR3 runs to 14 residues. Trimming pared 7 bases from V and 8 bases from J, leaving 17 bases between. CDR1 is SNHLY and CDR2 is FYNNEI in the germline V gene. CDR3 coding DNA: TGTGCCAGCAATTCCCGCCGGGGAATTGGGGAGCTGTTTTTT. Translated, it gives CASNSRRGIGELFF.

The rearrangement joins TRBV10-3 to TRBJ1-1, with 7 bases identical to TRBD1. In germline, CDR1 is ENHRY, CDR2 SYGVKD. The V and J ends lost 7 bases and 2 bases, in that order; junction bases with no gene match: 7. The CDR3 extends over 14 amino acids. CDR3 nucleotides: TGTGCCATCAATCGACAGGGAGTCAACACTGAAGCTTTCTTT. Its translation: CAINRQGVNTEAFF.